This TCR beta chain was sequenced for a study of blood T cell repertoires in COVID-19. As for the study in general: Sites across the United States, Italy and Spain contributed samples from acute and convalescent COVID-19. T cells, B-cell-depleted T cells, or PBMCs provided the cDNA or gDNA that served as material.

Germline values: CDR1 MDHEN, CDR2 SYDVKM. CDR3 length: 11 amino acids. Trimming cost V 7 bases and J 4 bases, with 8 bases left between them. In the original workflow: Counts of nucleated cells, estimated from reference gene primer amplification, were obtained. Generated by immunoSEQ multiplex PCR, the TCRdb table keeps only in-frame clones and is missing some. That table supplies the V and J calls and clone size; D and trimming were determined from the DNA. The data show roughly 30,000 clones, roughly 87% seen once. Enrolment of Seattle patients took place during active infection, and they were followed longitudinally.

Sequenced: peripheral blood. This rearrangement joins TRBV28 to TRBJ2-7, with D perhaps TRBD2 (5 bases). The sequence was obtained from a man aged 55 to 70 with COVID-19, enrolled during active disease. CDR3 nucleotides: TGTGCCAGCAACACGGGGTACGAGCAGTACTTC. Encoded protein: CASNTGYEQYF.